Shown below are 22 T cell receptor beta chains from a single sample sequenced in a study of cytomegalovirus exposure and HLA in healthy donors. This PCR relied on a set of 60 Vbeta primers and 13 Jbeta primers. Only in-frame clones appear in the TCRdb table, and some are missing; sequencing was by immunoSEQ multiplex PCR. Among 120,000 to 150,000 clones listed, around 76% were seen once. The sample taken for sequencing was PBMCs. These receptors were collected from a male donor in good health and CMV-seronegative.

The CDR3 region is CASLTDSGEAFF. The CDR3 coding sequence is TGTGCCAGCTTAACAGACTCAGGGGAGGCTTTCTTT. The chain recombines TRBV18 with TRBJ1-1; possible D gene TRBD1, 6 bases. CDR1 and CDR2 (germline): KGHSH, LQKENI. V was pared by 7 bases and J by 11 bases, with 17 bases between. There are 12 residues in the CDR3. The variable domain in full, with the rest retrieved from reference TRBV18 and TRBJ1-1, is NAGVMQNPRHLVRRRGQEARLRCSPMKGHSHVYWYRQLPEEGLKFMVYLQKENIIDESGMPKERFSAEFPKEGPSILRIQQVVRGDSAAYFCASLTDSGEAFFGQGTRLTVV.

The chain carries TRBV27 and TRBJ2-1; D remains unclear. The CDR3 has 13 amino acids. Germline CDR1 reads MNHEY; CDR2 reads SMNVEV (reference sequence). V was clipped by 7 bases and J by 5 bases, with 12 bases between them. CDR3: CASKLRYDNEQFF. The CDR3, as DNA: TGTGCCAGCAAACTGAGGTATGACAATGAGCAGTTCTTC.

The chain recombines TRBV9 with TRBJ2-1, with 9 nucleotides matching TRBD2. The V segment lost 0 bases and the J segment 7 bases; nucleotides outside the gene matches: 5. This CDR3 spans 15 amino acids. The germline V gene encodes CDR1 SGDLS and CDR2 YYNGEE. The CDR3 spells CASSVAGSGRNEQFF. The DNA of the CDR3 is TGTGCCAGCAGCGTAGCTGGTAGCGGGAGAAATGAGCAGTTCTTC.

The CDR3 here is CASNAGIGNTIYF. The DNA for the CDR3 is TGTGCCAGCAATGCGGGGATCGGAAACACCATATATTTT. V and J are TRBV6-1 and TRBJ1-3; D gene unclear. V shed 7 bases and J shed 4 bases, with 11 bases lying between them. The CDR3 loop spans 13 amino acids. CDR1 is MNHNS and CDR2 is SASEGT in the germline V gene.

The CDR3 coding sequence is TGTGCCAGCAGCTTGGGCGGACAGGGGATTAACTATGGCTACACCTTC. Protein: CASSLGGQGINYGYTF. The rearrangement joins TRBV5-6 to TRBJ1-2, with TRBD1 matching over 9 bases. Germline trimming cut 0 bases from V and 1 base from J; bases unmatched to any gene: 4. The CDR3 consists of 16 residues. Germline loops: CDR1 SGHDT, CDR2 YYEEEE.

The gene calls are TRBV5-1 and TRBJ2-7; 7 bases line up with TRBD1. The V gene end was trimmed by 0 bases and the J gene end by 0 bases; junction bases not matched to a gene: 9. This CDR3 region has 17 residues. CDR1 and CDR2 from the germline V gene are SGHRS and YFSETQ. The CDR3 DNA sequence: TGCGCCAGCAGCTTGGATATCTGGGACAGAGACTCCTACGAGCAGTACTTC. Translation gives CASSLDIWDRDSYEQYF. The entire variable domain, with the rest obtained from reference TRBV5-1 and TRBJ2-7, is as follows: KAGVTQTPRYLIKTRGQQVTLSCSPISGHRSVSWYQQTPGQGLQFLFEYFSETQRNKGNFPGRFSGRQFSNSRSEMNVSTLELGDSALYLCASSLDIWDRDSYEQYFGPGTRLTVT.

The chain combines TRBV30 with TRBJ1-1; 7 nucleotides align to TRBD1. V shed 4 bases, J shed 11 bases, and the junction held 10 bases outside the gene matches. Germline loops: CDR1 GTSNPN, CDR2 SVGIG (reference sequence). The CDR3 spans 12 residues. CDR3 nucleotide sequence: TGTGCCTGGACACAGGGGCCGGGGGTGGCTTTCTTT. It specifies CAWTQGPGVAFF.

This sequence joins TRBV7-8 and TRBJ2-6, with TRBD1 matching over 8 bases. The CDR3 covers 16 residues. After removal of 2 bases from V and 1 base from J, the junction contained 1 base not matched to a gene. Germline assignment: CDR1 SGHVS and CDR2 FQNEAQ. The CDR3 sequence: CASSLQGASGANVLTF. The CDR3 coding sequence is TGTGCCAGCAGCTTACAGGGGGCGTCTGGGGCCAACGTCCTGACTTTC. Combining the CDR3 with reference TRBV7-8 and TRBJ2-6 gives the whole variable domain GAGVSQSPRYKVAKRGQDVALRCDPISGHVSLFWYQQALGQGPEFLTYFQNEAQLDKSGLPSDRFFAERPEGSVSTLKIQRTQQEDSAVYLCASSLQGASGANVLTFGAGSRLTVL.

The chain carries TRBV6-5 and TRBJ2-7; no firm D call. With 0 bases removed from V and 6 bases from J, the gap between germline ends came to 12 bases. Germline-derived CDR1 and CDR2 are MNHEY and SVGAGI. This CDR3 spans 14 amino acids. The CDR3 region has the DNA TGTGCCAGCAGTTACTCTTTGGCTAGGCGCGAGCAGTACTTC. It is translated as CASSYSLARREQYF.

The chain combines TRBV29-1 with TRBJ1-3; D not resolved. The V end lost 2 bases, the J end lost 6 bases, and 11 bases lay between the germline ends. CDR1 SQVTM and CDR2 ANQGSEA come from the germline V gene. The CDR3 contains 13 residues. For the CDR3, the DNA is TGCAGCGTTGAAACGGGTCCGGAAAACACCATATATTTT. Encoded protein: CSVETGPENTIYF.

This clone was counted a few times. The chain carries TRBV4-1 and TRBJ2-4; 14 bases agree with TRBD2. V shed 3 bases and J 0 bases; nucleotides not matched to a gene: 13. Germline V gene sequence: CDR1 MGHRA, CDR2 YSYEKL. The CDR3 sequence is 21 residues long. Here the CDR3 reads CASSQPGTSGGPSLAKNIQYF. CDR3 sequence (DNA): TGCGCCAGCAGCCAGCCGGGGACTAGCGGGGGCCCTTCCCTAGCCAAAAACATTCAGTACTTC.

The CDR3 sequence: CASSPRQGYTGELFF. CDR3 nucleotides: TGTGCCAGCAGCCCACGACAGGGATACACCGGGGAGCTGTTTTTT. J is TRBJ2-2 and V is TRBV7-3, with 7 positions matching TRBD1. Germline V gene data show CDR1 as SGHTA and CDR2 as FQGTGA. J lost 3 bases, V lost 5 bases, and 6 bases had no gene match. The CDR3 length is 15 residues.

This clone has just a few counts. The CDR3 reads CASSSGHQNSPLHF. The CDR3 region has the DNA TGTGCCAGCAGCTCGGGACACCAAAATTCACCCCTCCACTTT. The chain is built from TRBV6-6 and TRBJ1-6; weak D call: TRBD1 (6 bases). Germline V lookup: CDR1 MNHNY, CDR2 SVGAGI (reference sequence). The V gene lost 6 bases and the J gene lost 7 bases, with 13 bases spanning the gap. There are 14 residues in the CDR3.

The V gene is TRBV6-5, the J gene TRBJ2-2, with TRBD1 matching 10 bases. CDR3 size: 15 residues. J lost 6 bases, V lost 6 bases, and 7 bases had no gene match. Germline values: CDR1 MNHEY, CDR2 SVGAGI. This CDR3 is CASRPTGGHAGELFF. As DNA, the CDR3 is TGTGCCAGCAGACCGACAGGGGGCCACGCCGGGGAGCTGTTTTTT.

The chain employs TRBV27 and TRBJ2-7, with 9 bases fitting TRBD1. Looked up from germline, CDR1 is MNHEY and CDR2 is SMNVEV (reference sequence). Losses at the gene ends were 4 bases for V and 2 bases for J; bases not matched to a gene: 12. The CDR3 length is 17 residues. The CDR3 nucleotides are TGTGCCAGCAGTTCGACAGGGGGAAGGGTTAAAACCTACGAGCAGTACTTC. This sequence encodes CASSSTGGRVKTYEQYF.

V usage is TRBV15 and J usage is TRBJ1-2; 7 bases are a match to TRBD1. J gave up 3 bases and V 3 bases, and 4 bases lay outside the gene matches. The CDR3 spans 14 residues. In germline, CDR1 is LNHNV, CDR2 YYDKDF (reference sequence). In nucleotides, the CDR3 is TGTGCCACCAGCAGCGCCGACAGGGACTATGGCTACACCTTC. Its translation: CATSSADRDYGYTF.

The gene calls are TRBV7-5 and TRBJ2-7; TRBD1 is the table's D call and was not checked against the DNA. TRBV7-5 is given as a pseudogene. This CDR3 is 15 amino acids long. The CDR3 DNA reads TGTGCCAGAAGCTTCACCGGACAGGCCTCCTACGAGCAGTACTTC. Protein: CARSFTGQASYEQYF.

The J gene is TRBJ2-4, the V gene TRBV5-4; TRBD1 might be the D (6 bases). The CDR3 spans 14 residues. Deletions cut 4 bases from V and 8 bases from J, with 16 bases between. The V gene's germline CDR1 is SGHNT and CDR2 YYREEE (reference sequence). The CDR3 spells CASSQNREVHIQYF. The CDR3, as DNA: TGTGCCAGCAGCCAAAACAGGGAAGTACACATTCAGTACTTC.

With regard to this clone: Other nucleotide sequences from this sample produce the same CDR3. The chain recombines TRBV19 with TRBJ1-1; 8 nucleotides agree with TRBD1. This CDR3 has 15 amino acids. Germline V gene lookup returns CDR1 LNHDA and CDR2 SQIVND (reference sequence). The V and J ends lost 1 base and 2 bases, in that order; junction bases with no gene match: 3. CDR3 DNA sequence: TGTGCCAGTAGTATAGGGCCAGGGGGCAACACTGAAGCTTTCTTT. Translating it yields CASSIGPGGNTEAFF. The full variable domain, with the rest looked up from reference TRBV19 and TRBJ1-1, is DGGITQSPKYLFRKEGQNVTLSCEQNLNHDAMYWYRQDPGQGLRLIYYSQIVNDFQKGDIAEGYSVSREKKESFPLTVTSAQKNPTAFYLCASSIGPGGNTEAFFGQGTRLTVV.

This chain links TRBV5-1 with TRBJ2-2; TRBD1 matches 7 bases. The CDR3 contains 17 residues. Trimming at V came to 0 bases and at J to 1 base, leaving 6 bases not matched to a gene. The germline V gene encodes CDR1 SGHRS and CDR2 YFSETQ. This CDR3 is CASSLEQGVQNTGELFF. In nucleotides, the CDR3 is TGCGCCAGCAGCTTGGAGCAGGGGGTACAGAACACCGGGGAGCTGTTTTTT.

The chain is built from TRBV29-1 and TRBJ1-2; D is unresolved. This CDR3 comprises 11 residues. CDR1 is SQVTM and CDR2 is ANQGSEA in the germline V gene. The V end lost 2 bases, the J end lost 2 bases, and 3 bases lay between the germline ends. CDR3 sequence (DNA): TGCAGCGTTGAATCAAACTATGGCTACACCTTC. As protein: CSVESNYGYTF.

The rearrangement links TRBV5-1 to TRBJ2-3; D perhaps matches TRBD2 (7 bases). Per the germline V gene, CDR1 is SGHRS and CDR2 is YFSETQ. Trimming cost V 4 bases and J 2 bases, with 26 bases left between them. The CDR3 covers 19 residues. The DNA of the CDR3 is TGCGCCAGCAGCCCCGACAGGAGAGAGGGACTACGGAACACAGATACGCAGTATTTT. It specifies CASSPDRREGLRNTDTQYF.